Listed here are 27 T cell receptor beta chains from one sample, sequenced in a study of a mutant IDH1 vaccine in newly diagnosed glioma (dated by TCRdb to the early 2020s). The sample's time point label, decoded: week 47, end of study. Each vaccine dose, consisting of 300 ug of a 20-mer mutant IDH1 peptide in Montanide, was administered subcutaneously with topical imiquimod. Antigens of these TCRs are unknown. Library method: the immunoSEQ multiplex PCR assay. As stored in TCRdb, this immuneACCESS dataset retains in-frame rearrangements with V and J assigned. A fraction of the clones does not appear; measured against another copy, unresolved V genes explain less than half of the discrepancy, and the remainder lacks a known reason. Here the sample has some 20,000 clones; roughly 80% occur a single time. The leading ten clones occupy roughly 2.8% of the sample. Here the sequenced sample was PBMCs, taken from a glioma patient whose treatment included an IDH1 peptide vaccine. The receptor set was obtained from a man aged 35 to 55 with glioma.

This clone showed up just a few times. The chain is built from TRBV19 and TRBJ1-1; D might be TRBD1 (6 bases). The V end was cut by 5 bases, the J end by 7 bases, with 17 bases between. CDR1 LNHDA and CDR2 SQIVND come from the germline V gene (reference sequence). CDR3 length: 14 amino acids. CDR3 sequence (DNA): TGTGCCAGTAGTCGACAGGAGGGCCTCTATGAAGCTTTCTTT. Translation gives CASSRQEGLYEAFF.

The chain is built from TRBV7-8 and TRBJ1-1; perhaps TRBD1 as D (6 bases). V shed 5 bases and J shed 0 bases, with 7 bases lying between them. The CDR3 runs to 13 residues. CDR1 SGHVS and CDR2 FQNEAQ come from the germline V gene. The CDR3 coding sequence is TGTGCCAGCAGCGGACAGTTGAACACTGAAGCTTTCTTT. It translates to CASSGQLNTEAFF.

The V call is TRBV27, the J call TRBJ2-1; D possibly corresponds to TRBD2 (6 bases). The germline V gene has CDR1 MNHEY and CDR2 SMNVEV (reference sequence). There are 14 residues in the CDR3. V dropped 5 bases and J dropped 6 bases, with 14 bases sitting between them. The CDR3 DNA sequence: TGTGCCAGCAGTAAAACCCGGGAGAGCAATGAGCAGTTCTTC. It codes for CASSKTRESNEQFF.

The chain is built from TRBV19 and TRBJ1-4; D is undetermined. V was shortened by 5 bases and J by 8 bases, with 18 bases between the two germline ends. From germline, CDR1 is LNHDA and CDR2 SQIVND (reference sequence). The CDR3 is 15 amino acids. The CDR3 DNA sequence: TGTGCCAGTAGTTTCGGGTCGGGAAGAAGGGAAAAACTGTTTTTT. Residues: CASSFGSGRREKLFF. Supplemented by reference TRBV19 and TRBJ1-4, the full variable domain reads DGGITQSPKYLFRKEGQNVTLSCEQNLNHDAMYWYRQDPGQGLRLIYYSQIVNDFQKGDIAEGYSVSREKKESFPLTVTSAQKNPTAFYLCASSFGSGRREKLFFGSGTQLSVL.

The chain uses TRBV20-1 and TRBJ2-7; D gene ambiguous. The CDR3 runs 10 residues. Trimming cost V 6 bases and J 2 bases, with 5 bases left between them. Germline V gene sequence: CDR1 DFQATT, CDR2 SNEGSKA (reference sequence). The CDR3 nucleotides read TGCAGTGCGGTAGCCTACGAGCAGTACTTC. Amino acid sequence: CSAVAYEQYF.

This rearrangement joins TRBV15 to TRBJ2-1; D remains unclear. V was pared by 5 bases and J by 10 bases, with 12 bases between. The germline V gene encodes CDR1 LNHNV and CDR2 YYDKDF (reference sequence). The CDR3 has 12 residues. The CDR3 sequence: CATSPRKVEQFF. In nucleotides, the CDR3 is TGTGCCACCAGCCCCCGTAAAGTAGAGCAGTTCTTC.

This chain links TRBV27 with TRBJ2-1; 7 nucleotides agree with TRBD2. Unmatched junction bases numbered 13, after V lost 9 bases and J lost 2 bases. Germline V CDR1 and CDR2: MNHEY, SMNVEV (reference sequence). The CDR3 sequence is 16 residues long. CDR3 protein: CARNWRGDYPYNEQFF. In nucleotides, the CDR3 is TGTGCCAGAAACTGGAGAGGGGACTACCCCTACAATGAGCAGTTCTTC.

V usage is TRBV13 and J usage is TRBJ1-1; D gene ambiguous. The CDR3 sequence is 12 residues long. From germline, CDR1 is PRHDT and CDR2 FYEKMQ (reference sequence). V dropped 5 bases and J dropped 1 base, with 5 bases sitting between them. DNA of the CDR3: TGTGCCAGCAGCCATGGGAACACTGAAGCTTTCTTT. Translating it yields CASSHGNTEAFF.

This clone was picked up a small number of times. V usage is TRBV2 and J usage is TRBJ2-4; D possibly uses TRBD1 or TRBD2 (5 bases each). CDR1 is SNHLY, CDR2 FYNNEI, per germline. The CDR3 has 13 residues. Trimming took 7 bases from V and 3 from J, leaving 10 bases between them. CDR3 coding DNA: TGTGCCAGCACCAGGGACGGCAAAAACATTCAGTACTTC. It specifies CASTRDGKNIQYF.

The rearrangement uses TRBV25-1 and TRBJ1-1; D might be TRBD1 (6 bases). Germline-derived CDR1 and CDR2 are MGHDK and SYGVNS. The CDR3 consists of 13 residues. V lost 4 bases to trimming and J lost 4 bases, with 10 bases between them. CDR3 protein: CASSGQAPTEAFF. In nucleotides, the CDR3 is TGTGCCAGCAGTGGACAGGCGCCCACTGAAGCTTTCTTT.

V usage is TRBV5-1 and J usage is TRBJ2-5; 9 bases map to TRBD1. CDR3 length: 17 residues. Germline lookup yields CDR1 SGHRS and CDR2 YFSETQ. V lost 4 bases to trimming and J lost 4 bases; unmatched junction nucleotides: 14. The CDR3 DNA reads as TGCGCCAGCAGCCCCCTGGTGGACAGGGGAGGAGCAGAGACCCAGTACTTC. Protein sequence: CASSPLVDRGGAETQYF.

This clone was seen only a few times. The rearrangement links TRBV5-1 to TRBJ2-7; TRBD1 matches at 8 bases. In germline, CDR1 is SGHRS, CDR2 YFSETQ. The CDR3 has 14 residues. V lost 1 base and J lost 3; bases outside the gene matches: 3. CDR3 DNA sequence: TGCGCCAGCAGCTTGCTGACAGGGGTCTACGAGCAGTACTTC. As protein: CASSLLTGVYEQYF.

The chain is built from TRBV9 and TRBJ2-2, with a possible D match to TRBD1 (6 bases). CDR3 length: 15 amino acids. Trimming removed 2 bases from V and 3 bases from J, with 11 bases in between. Germline V gene data show CDR1 as SGDLS and CDR2 as YYNGEE. CDR3 loop: CASSVRDTHTGELFF. As DNA, the CDR3 is TGTGCCAGCAGCGTCCGGGACACCCACACCGGGGAGCTGTTTTTT.

The V call is TRBV15, the J call TRBJ2-2; perhaps TRBD2 as D (7 bases). The CDR3 loop spans 17 amino acids. V was shortened by 8 bases and J by 4 bases, with 23 bases between the two germline ends. CDR1 is LNHNV, CDR2 YYDKDF, per germline (reference sequence). The CDR3: CATPQDPGGSTTGELFF. CDR3 bases: TGTGCCACCCCCCAAGACCCGGGGGGCTCGACCACCGGGGAGCTGTTTTTT.

There are a few counts of this clone. The rearrangement links TRBV18 to TRBJ1-2; TRBD1 aligns across 7 bases. Unmatched junction bases numbered 9, after V lost 4 bases and J lost 7 bases. The CDR3 spans 14 residues. Germline values: CDR1 KGHSH, CDR2 LQKENI. The CDR3 region has the DNA TGTGCCAGCTCACTTGGAGGGGGCGAAACTGGCTACACCTTC. As protein: CASSLGGGETGYTF.

The chain combines TRBV4-1 with TRBJ2-2; D gene unclear. In germline, CDR1 is MGHRA, CDR2 YSYEKL. The CDR3 length is 15 residues. V was trimmed by 0 bases and J by 9 bases, leaving 14 bases between them. CDR3 nucleotide sequence: TGCGCCAGCAGCCAAGAGTCCGGTCCCCCAAGGGAGCTGTTTTTT. This gives the protein CASSQESGPPRELFF.

This chain links TRBV5-4 with TRBJ2-7; 9 nucleotides match TRBD2. Looked up from germline, CDR1 is SGHNT and CDR2 is YYREEE (reference sequence). Trimming removed 0 bases from V and 5 bases from J; junction bases left unmatched: 9. The CDR3 totals 16 residues. CDR3 loop: CASSLGSGLARDEQYF. CDR3 DNA sequence: TGTGCCAGCAGCTTGGGGTCCGGACTAGCGCGAGACGAGCAGTACTTC.

V gene TRBV19 combines with J gene TRBJ1-5, with TRBD1 as a possible D gene (5 bases). V was clipped by 3 bases and J by 6 bases, with 9 bases between them. The CDR3 is made up of 13 amino acids. Germline CDR1 LNHDA, CDR2 SQIVND (reference sequence). CDR3 in amino acids: CASSIGGGQPQHF. Here the CDR3 DNA reads TGTGCCAGTAGTATCGGGGGTGGTCAGCCCCAGCATTTT.

The chain joins TRBV7-2 to TRBJ2-5, with 7 bases lining up with TRBD1. Germline trimming cut 4 bases from V and 0 bases from J; bases unmatched to any gene: 8. This CDR3 is 16 amino acids long. The V gene's germline CDR1 is SGHTA and CDR2 FQGNSA. This CDR3 reads CASSSWGRGNQETQYF. Written as DNA, the CDR3 is TGTGCCAGCAGCTCCTGGGGCAGGGGGAACCAAGAGACCCAGTACTTC.

V usage is TRBV27 and J usage is TRBJ2-1; TRBD2 aligns across 9 bases. CDR1 and CDR2 (germline): MNHEY, SMNVEV (reference sequence). This CDR3 region has 15 residues. Germline trimming cut 3 bases from V and 8 bases from J; bases unmatched to any gene: 8. This CDR3 is CASSFAGGPIDEQFF. In DNA form, the CDR3 reads TGTGCCAGCAGTTTCGCGGGAGGGCCTATCGATGAGCAGTTCTTC.

Note on this clone: The sample has other DNA sequences that encode this CDR3 too. This chain joins TRBV19 and TRBJ2-3; 9 nucleotides agree with TRBD2. J was trimmed by 3 bases and V by 4 bases; bases with no gene match: 8. Germline loops: CDR1 LNHDA, CDR2 SQIVND (reference sequence). This CDR3 has 16 residues. The CDR3 loop is CASSRLAGVGTDTQYF. The CDR3 DNA reads TGTGCCAGTAGTAGATTAGCGGGAGTAGGGACAGATACGCAGTATTTT.

V and J are TRBV9 and TRBJ2-5, with D maybe TRBD1 (6 bases). The CDR3 has 13 amino acids. The V end was cut by 0 bases, the J end by 5 bases, with 8 bases between. In germline, CDR1 is SGDLS, CDR2 YYNGEE. The CDR3 nucleotides read TGTGCCAGCAGCGTAGACAGGGTCGAGACCCAGTACTTC. This gives the protein CASSVDRVETQYF.

CDR3 DNA sequence: TGCAGCTTACGACAGGGAGAAGAGACCCAGTACTTC. It encodes CSLRQGEETQYF. The rearrangement links TRBV29-1 to TRBJ2-5, with 7 bases lining up with TRBD1. Trimming cost V 8 bases and J 3 bases; bases outside gene matches: 6. Germline CDR1 is SQVTM and CDR2 is ANQGSEA. This CDR3 comprises 12 residues.

This chain links TRBV5-6 with TRBJ1-2, with D hard to call. Germline-derived CDR1 and CDR2 are SGHDT and YYEEEE. This CDR3 has 14 amino acids. Trimming cost V 0 bases and J 4 bases, with 10 bases left between them. CDR3 coding DNA: TGTGCCAGCAGCTTGGAAAGGAAATTCTATGGCTACACCTTC. Translation gives CASSLERKFYGYTF.

This clone was detected once. The J gene is TRBJ2-7, the V gene TRBV11-3; unclear D gene. Germline CDR1 reads SGHNT; CDR2 reads YENEEA. Deletions cut 5 bases from V and 6 bases from J, with 14 bases between. This CDR3 is 13 amino acids long. CDR3 protein: CASSLPGPSEQYF. In DNA form, the CDR3 reads TGTGCCAGCAGCCTCCCCGGGCCTTCCGAGCAGTACTTC.

V usage is TRBV6-1 and J usage is TRBJ1-1; 7 bases align to TRBD1. The CDR3 extends over 13 amino acids. CDR1 and CDR2 (germline): MNHNS, SASEGT. Trimming cost V 5 bases and J 5 bases; bases outside gene matches: 5. Written as DNA, the CDR3 is TGTGCCAGCAGTAACAGGGGAGGGACTGAAGCTTTCTTT. Protein: CASSNRGGTEAFF.

This rearrangement joins TRBV5-1 to TRBJ2-7; TRBD1 agrees at 7 bases. CDR1 is SGHRS, CDR2 YFSETQ, per germline. The J segment lost 4 bases and the V segment lost 2 bases, leaving 6 bases of the junction unmatched. The CDR3 runs to 14 residues. CDR3 DNA: TGCGCCAGCAGCTTCGACCGGGACAGATACGAGCAGTACTTC. Translating gives CASSFDRDRYEQYF.